The text below deals with one T cell receptor (beta chain). This entry is derived from a study of T-cell reconstitution after alpha-beta-depleted transplantation in children. Trimming removed 1 base at V and 6 bases at J, with 6 bases between. The germline CDR1 and CDR2 sequences are SGHDN and FVKESK. This CDR3 has 13 amino acids. Preparation of the TCRbeta library was carried out with unique molecular identifiers. TCRdb independently ran MiXCR on the PCR reads; one entry per CDR3 protein. The repertoire holds some 290,000 distinct CDR3 sequences, with 9.9% as singletons. The origin of this receptor is a human donor who donated a stem cell graft to a child with SCID. The specimen comprised PBMCs from the stem cell graft donor, sampled from the stem cell graft. This chain joins TRBV14 and TRBJ2-2; D not certain. CDR3 coding DNA: TGTGCCAGCAGCCAAGTAATCGCCGGGGAGCTGTTTTTT. Translated: CASSQVIAGELFF.